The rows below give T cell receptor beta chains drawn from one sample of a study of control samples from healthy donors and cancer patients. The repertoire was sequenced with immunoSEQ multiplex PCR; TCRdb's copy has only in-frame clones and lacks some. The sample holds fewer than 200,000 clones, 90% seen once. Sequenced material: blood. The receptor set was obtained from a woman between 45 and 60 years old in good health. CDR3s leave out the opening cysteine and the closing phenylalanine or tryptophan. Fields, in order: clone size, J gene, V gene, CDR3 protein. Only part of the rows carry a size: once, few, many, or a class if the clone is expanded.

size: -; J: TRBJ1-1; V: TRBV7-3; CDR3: ASGASPDTEAF
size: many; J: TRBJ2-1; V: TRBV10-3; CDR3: AISDGEVGF
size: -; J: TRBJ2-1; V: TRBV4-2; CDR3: ASSQVGLSSYNEQF
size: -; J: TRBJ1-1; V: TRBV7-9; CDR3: AIGGRLLNTEAF
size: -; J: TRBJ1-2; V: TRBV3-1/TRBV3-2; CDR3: ASSPTVGNYGYT
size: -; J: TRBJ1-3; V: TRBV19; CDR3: ASRRDRSSGNTIY
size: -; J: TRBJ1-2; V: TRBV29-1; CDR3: SVRETGVYYGYT
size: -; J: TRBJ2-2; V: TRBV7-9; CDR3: ASSLSRNQVAGELF
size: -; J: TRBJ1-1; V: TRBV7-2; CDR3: ASSSVGQLEAF
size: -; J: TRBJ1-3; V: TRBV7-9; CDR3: ASSLAAGGPVGNTIY
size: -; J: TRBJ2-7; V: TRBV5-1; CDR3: ARRGGGGHYEQY
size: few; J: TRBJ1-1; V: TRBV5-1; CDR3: ASSLGDNFGTEAF
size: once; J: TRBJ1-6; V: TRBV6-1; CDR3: ASSEPYSPLH
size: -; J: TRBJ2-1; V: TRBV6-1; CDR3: ASSEAQGLEQF
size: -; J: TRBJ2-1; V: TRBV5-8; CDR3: ASSRWGDEQF
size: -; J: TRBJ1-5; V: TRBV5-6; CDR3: ASSLRSTPPQH
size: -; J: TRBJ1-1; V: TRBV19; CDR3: ASISSVSNTEAF
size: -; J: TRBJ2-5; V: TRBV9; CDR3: ASSVRNQGETQY
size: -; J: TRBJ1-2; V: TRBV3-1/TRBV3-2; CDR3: ASSQEVLYTGYT
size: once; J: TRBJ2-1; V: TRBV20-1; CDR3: SAKELHEQF
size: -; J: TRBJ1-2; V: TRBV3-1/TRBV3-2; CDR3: ASSQDGGYGYT
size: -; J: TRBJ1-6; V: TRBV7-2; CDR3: ASSLDAGSNSPLH
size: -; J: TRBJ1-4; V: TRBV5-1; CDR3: ASSLGAGTGGATNEKLF
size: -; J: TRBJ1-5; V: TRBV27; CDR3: ASSFSTGSQPQH
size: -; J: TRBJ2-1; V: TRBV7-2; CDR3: ASSLAGGRGEQF
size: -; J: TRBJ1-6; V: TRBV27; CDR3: ASSFQTSPLH
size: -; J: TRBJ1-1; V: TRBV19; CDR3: ASSSRENTEAF
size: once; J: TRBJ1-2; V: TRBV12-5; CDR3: ASGLVPGDSTNYGYT
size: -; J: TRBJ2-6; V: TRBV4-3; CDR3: ASSPSGTGESGANVLT
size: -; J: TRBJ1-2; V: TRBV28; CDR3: ASSQDSYGYT
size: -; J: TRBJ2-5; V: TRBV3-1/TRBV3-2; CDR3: ASKDWVGPQY
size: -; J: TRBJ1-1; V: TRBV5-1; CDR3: ASSLRSENTEAF
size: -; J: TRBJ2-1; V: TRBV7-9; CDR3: ASSRTRLGSSYNEQF
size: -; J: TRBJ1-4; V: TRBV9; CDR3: ASSEDSRHEKLF
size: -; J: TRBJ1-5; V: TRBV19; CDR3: ASSIVGVSNQPQH
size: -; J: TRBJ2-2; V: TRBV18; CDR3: ASSRATGELF
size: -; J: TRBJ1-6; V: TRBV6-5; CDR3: ASSYQRSRSSPLH
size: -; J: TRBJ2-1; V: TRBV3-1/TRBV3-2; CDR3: ASSQGVNEQF
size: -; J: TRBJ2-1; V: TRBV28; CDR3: AIRALDEQF
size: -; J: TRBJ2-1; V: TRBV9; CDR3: ASSVEIGAYNEQF
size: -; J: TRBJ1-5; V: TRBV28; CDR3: ASSLSGSGNQPQH
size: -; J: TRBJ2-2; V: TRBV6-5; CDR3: ASNPPGQGPGELF
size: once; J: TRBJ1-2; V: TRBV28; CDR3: ASSLDRLYGYT
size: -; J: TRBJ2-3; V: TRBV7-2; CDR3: ASSPTGPSSTDTQY
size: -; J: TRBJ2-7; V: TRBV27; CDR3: ASHPNPGQGAEQY
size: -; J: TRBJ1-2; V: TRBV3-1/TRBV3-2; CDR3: ASSQGGQVINYGYT
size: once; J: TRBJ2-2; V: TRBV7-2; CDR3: ASSSVPVGGELF
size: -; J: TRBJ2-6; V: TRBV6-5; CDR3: ASSLTSGANVLT
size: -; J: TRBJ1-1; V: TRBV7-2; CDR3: ASSYAPGFMNTEAF
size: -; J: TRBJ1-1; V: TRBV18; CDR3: ASSPGNQGNRAF